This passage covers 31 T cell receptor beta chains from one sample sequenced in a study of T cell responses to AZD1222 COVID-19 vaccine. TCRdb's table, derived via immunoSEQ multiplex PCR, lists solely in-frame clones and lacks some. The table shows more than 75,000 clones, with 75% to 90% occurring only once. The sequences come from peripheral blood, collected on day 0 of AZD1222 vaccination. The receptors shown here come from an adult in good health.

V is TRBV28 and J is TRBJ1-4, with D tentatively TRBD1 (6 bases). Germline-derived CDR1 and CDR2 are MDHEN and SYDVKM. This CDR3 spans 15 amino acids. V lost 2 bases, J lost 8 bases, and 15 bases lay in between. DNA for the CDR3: TGTGCCAGCAGTTTACCAGGGGTCCCTCGGGAAAAACTGTTTTTT. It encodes CASSLPGVPREKLFF.

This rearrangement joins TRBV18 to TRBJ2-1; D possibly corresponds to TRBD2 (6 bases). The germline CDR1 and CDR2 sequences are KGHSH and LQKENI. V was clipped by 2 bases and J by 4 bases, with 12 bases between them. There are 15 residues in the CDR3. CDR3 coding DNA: TGTGCCAGCTCACCAAGGCGGGGCGGATACAATGAGCAGTTCTTC. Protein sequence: CASSPRRGGYNEQFF.

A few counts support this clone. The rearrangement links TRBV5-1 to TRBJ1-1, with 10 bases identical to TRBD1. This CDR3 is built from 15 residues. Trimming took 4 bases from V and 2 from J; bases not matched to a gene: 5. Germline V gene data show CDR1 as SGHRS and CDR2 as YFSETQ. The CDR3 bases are TGCGCCAGCAGCCCCAGGACAGGGGGAAACACTGAAGCTTTCTTT. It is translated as CASSPRTGGNTEAFF.

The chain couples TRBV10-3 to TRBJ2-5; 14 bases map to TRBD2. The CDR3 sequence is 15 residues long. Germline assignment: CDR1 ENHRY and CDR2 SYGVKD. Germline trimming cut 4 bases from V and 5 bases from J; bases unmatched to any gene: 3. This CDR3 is CAISVTSGGAETQYF. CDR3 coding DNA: TGTGCCATCAGTGTGACTAGCGGGGGGGCGGAGACCCAGTACTTC.

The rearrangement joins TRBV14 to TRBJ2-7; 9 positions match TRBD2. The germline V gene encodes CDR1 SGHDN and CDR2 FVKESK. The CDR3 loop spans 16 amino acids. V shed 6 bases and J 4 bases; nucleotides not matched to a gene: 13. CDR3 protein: CASSPRRAGGQYEQYF. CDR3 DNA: TGTGCCAGCAGTCCTCGGCGAGCGGGGGGTCAATACGAGCAGTACTTC.

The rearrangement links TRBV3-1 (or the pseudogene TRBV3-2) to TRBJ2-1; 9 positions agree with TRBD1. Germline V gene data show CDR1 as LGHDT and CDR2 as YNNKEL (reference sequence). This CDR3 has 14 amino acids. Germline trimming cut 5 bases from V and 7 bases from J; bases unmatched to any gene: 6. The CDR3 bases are TGTGCCAGCAGCTTCGCGGGACAGGGAAATGAGCAGTTCTTC. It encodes CASSFAGQGNEQFF.

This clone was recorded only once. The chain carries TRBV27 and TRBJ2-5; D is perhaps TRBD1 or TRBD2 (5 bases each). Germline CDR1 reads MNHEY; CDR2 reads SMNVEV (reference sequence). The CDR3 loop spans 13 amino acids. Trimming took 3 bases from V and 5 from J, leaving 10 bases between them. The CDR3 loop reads CASSLGVAETQYF. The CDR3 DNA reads TGTGCCAGCAGTTTGGGGGTCGCGGAGACCCAGTACTTC.

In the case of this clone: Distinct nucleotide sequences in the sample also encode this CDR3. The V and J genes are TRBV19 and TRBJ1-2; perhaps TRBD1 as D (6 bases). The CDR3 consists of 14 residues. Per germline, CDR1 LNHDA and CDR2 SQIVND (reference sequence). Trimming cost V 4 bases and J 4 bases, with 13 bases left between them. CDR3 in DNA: TGTGCCAGTAGTACCCTGCAGGGGATCTATGGCTACACCTTC. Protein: CASSTLQGIYGYTF.

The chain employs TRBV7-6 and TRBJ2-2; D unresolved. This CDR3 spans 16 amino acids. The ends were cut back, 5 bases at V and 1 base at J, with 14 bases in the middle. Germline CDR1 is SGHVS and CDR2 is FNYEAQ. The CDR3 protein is CASSTSSPVNTGELFF. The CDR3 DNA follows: TGTGCCAGCAGCACCTCGTCTCCAGTGAACACCGGGGAGCTGTTTTTT.

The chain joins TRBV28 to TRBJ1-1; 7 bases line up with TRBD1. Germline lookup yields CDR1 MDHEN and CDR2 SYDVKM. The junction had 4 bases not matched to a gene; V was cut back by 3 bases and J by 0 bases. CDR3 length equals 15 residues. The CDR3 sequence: CASSFLDRLNTEAFF. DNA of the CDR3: TGTGCCAGCAGTTTTTTGGACAGGCTGAACACTGAAGCTTTCTTT.

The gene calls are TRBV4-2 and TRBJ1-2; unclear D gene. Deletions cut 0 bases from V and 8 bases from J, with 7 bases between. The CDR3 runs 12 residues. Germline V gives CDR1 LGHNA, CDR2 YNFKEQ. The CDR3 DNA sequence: TGTGCCAGCAGCCAAGATCTCGGGGGCTACACCTTC. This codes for CASSQDLGGYTF.

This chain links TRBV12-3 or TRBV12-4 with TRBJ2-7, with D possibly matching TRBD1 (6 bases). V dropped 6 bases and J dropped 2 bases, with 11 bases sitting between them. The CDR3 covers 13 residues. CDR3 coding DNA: TGTGCCAGCAGCGGACAGCAAGCCTACGAGCAGTACTTC. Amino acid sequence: CASSGQQAYEQYF.

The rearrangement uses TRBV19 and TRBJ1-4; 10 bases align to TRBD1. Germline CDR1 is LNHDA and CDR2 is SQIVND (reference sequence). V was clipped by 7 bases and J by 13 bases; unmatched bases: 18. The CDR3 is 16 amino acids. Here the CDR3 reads CASNQRGGTGAEGLFF. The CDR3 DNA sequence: TGTGCCAGTAACCAACGAGGAGGGACAGGGGCTGAGGGACTGTTTTTT.

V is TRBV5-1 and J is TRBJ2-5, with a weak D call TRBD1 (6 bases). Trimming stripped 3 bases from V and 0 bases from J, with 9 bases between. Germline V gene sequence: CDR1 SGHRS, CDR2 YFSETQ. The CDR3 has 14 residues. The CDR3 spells CASSYGTNQETQYF. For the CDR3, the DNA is TGCGCCAGCAGCTACGGGACAAACCAAGAGACCCAGTACTTC.

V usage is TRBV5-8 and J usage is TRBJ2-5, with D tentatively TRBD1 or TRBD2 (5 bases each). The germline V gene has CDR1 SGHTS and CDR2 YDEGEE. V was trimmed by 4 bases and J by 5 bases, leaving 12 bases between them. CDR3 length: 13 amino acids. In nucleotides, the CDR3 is TGTGCCAGCAGCCAGGGCCGCGGGGAGACCCAGTACTTC. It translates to CASSQGRGETQYF. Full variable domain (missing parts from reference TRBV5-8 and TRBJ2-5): EAGVTQSPTHLIKTRGQQATLRCSPISGHTSVYWYQQALGLGLQFLLWYDEGEERNRGNFPPRFSGRQFPNYSSELNVNALELEDSALYLCASSQGRGETQYFGPGTRLLVL.

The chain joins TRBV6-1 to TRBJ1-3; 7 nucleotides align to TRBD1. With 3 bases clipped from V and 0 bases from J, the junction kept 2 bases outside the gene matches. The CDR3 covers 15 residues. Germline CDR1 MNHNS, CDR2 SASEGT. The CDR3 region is CASSDRDSSGNTIYF. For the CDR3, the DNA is TGTGCCAGCAGTGACCGGGACAGCTCTGGAAACACCATATATTTT.

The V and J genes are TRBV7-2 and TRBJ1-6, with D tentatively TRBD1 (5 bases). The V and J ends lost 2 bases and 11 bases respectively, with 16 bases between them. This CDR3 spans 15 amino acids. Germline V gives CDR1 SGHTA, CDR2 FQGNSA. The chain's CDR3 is CASSLLGQVQAPLHF. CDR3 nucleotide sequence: TGTGCCAGCAGCTTATTGGGGCAGGTTCAGGCACCCCTCCACTTT.

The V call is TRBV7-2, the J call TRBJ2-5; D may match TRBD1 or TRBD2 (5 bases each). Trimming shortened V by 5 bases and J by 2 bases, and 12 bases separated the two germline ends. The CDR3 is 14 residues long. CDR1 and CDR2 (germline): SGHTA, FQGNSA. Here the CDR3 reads CASSHFGAQETQYF. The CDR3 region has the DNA TGTGCCAGCAGCCACTTCGGGGCTCAAGAGACCCAGTACTTC.

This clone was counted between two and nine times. CDR3: CASSLGHRGYEQYF. For the CDR3, the DNA is TGTGCCAGCAGCTTAGGACACAGGGGCTACGAGCAGTACTTC. This sequence joins TRBV7-8 and TRBJ2-7; TRBD1 matches at 7 bases. Germline V CDR1 and CDR2: SGHVS, FQNEAQ. V was pared by 1 base and J by 3 bases, with 3 bases of the junction left unmatched. CDR3 length: 14 amino acids.

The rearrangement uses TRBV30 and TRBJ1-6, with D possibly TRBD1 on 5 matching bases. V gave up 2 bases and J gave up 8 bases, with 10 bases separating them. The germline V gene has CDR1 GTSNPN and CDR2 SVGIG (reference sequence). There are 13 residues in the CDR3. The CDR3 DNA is TGTGCCTGGAGTCTCGGGGGGGATTCACCCCTCCACTTT. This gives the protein CAWSLGGDSPLHF.

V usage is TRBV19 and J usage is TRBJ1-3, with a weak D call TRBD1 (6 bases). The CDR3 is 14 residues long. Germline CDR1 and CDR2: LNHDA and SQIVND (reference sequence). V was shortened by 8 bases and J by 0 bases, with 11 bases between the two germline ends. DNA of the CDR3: TGTGCCAGTGACGACAGGCGCTCTGGAAACACCATATATTTT. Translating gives CASDDRRSGNTIYF.

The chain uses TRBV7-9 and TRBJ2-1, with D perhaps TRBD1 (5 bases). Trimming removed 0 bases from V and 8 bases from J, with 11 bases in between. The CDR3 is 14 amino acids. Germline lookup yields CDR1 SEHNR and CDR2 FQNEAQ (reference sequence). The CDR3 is CASSLAPRGDEQFF. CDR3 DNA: TGTGCCAGCAGCTTAGCCCCTAGGGGCGATGAGCAGTTCTTC. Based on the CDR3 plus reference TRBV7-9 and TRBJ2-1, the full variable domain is DTGVSQNPRHKITKRGQNVTFRCDPISEHNRLYWYRQTLGQGPEFLTYFQNEAQLEKSRLLSDRFSAERPKGSFSTLEIQRTEQGDSAMYLCASSLAPRGDEQFFGPGTRLTVL.

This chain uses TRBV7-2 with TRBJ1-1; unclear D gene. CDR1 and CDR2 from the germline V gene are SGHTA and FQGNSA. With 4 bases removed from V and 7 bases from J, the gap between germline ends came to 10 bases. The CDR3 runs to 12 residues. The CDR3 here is CASSYSRVEAFF. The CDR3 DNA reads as TGTGCCAGCAGCTACTCAAGGGTTGAAGCTTTCTTT.

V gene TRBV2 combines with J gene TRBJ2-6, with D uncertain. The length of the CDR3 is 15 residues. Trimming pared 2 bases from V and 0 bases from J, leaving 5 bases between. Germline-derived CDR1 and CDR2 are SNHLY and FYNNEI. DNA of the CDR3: TGTGCCAGCAGTGAACTATTCTCTGGGGCCAACGTCCTGACTTTC. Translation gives CASSELFSGANVLTF. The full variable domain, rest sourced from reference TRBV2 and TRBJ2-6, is EPEVTQTPSHQVTQMGQEVILRCVPISNHLYFYWYRQILGQKVEFLVSFYNNEISEKSEIFDDQFSVERPDGSNFTLKIRSTKLEDSAMYFCASSELFSGANVLTFGAGSRLTVL.

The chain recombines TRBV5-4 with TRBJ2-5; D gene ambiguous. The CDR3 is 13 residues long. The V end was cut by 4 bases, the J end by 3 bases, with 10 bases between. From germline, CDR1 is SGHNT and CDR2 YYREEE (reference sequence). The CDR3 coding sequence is TGTGCCAGCAGCCCCGGAAGGAAAGAGACCCAGTACTTC. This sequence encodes CASSPGRKETQYF.

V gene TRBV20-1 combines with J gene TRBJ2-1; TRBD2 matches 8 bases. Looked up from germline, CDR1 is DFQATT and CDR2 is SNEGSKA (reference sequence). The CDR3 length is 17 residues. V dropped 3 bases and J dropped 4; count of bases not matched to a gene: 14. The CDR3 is CSASERTAGGWYNEQFF. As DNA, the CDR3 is TGCAGTGCTAGTGAGCGTACGGCGGGAGGTTGGTACAATGAGCAGTTCTTC.

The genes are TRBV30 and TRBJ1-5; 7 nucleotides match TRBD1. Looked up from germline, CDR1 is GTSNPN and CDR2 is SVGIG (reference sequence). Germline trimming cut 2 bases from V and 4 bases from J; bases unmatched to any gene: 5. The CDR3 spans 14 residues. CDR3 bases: TGTGCCTGGAGTAACGACAGGGAGAATCAGCCCCAGCATTTT. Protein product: CAWSNDRENQPQHF.

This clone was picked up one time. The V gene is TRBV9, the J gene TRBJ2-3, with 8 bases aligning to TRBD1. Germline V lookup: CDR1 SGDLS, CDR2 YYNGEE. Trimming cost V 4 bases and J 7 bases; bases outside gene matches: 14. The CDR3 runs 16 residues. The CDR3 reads CASSLDPGQVTNTQYF. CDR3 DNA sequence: TGTGCCAGCAGCCTAGACCCGGGACAGGTCACGAATACGCAGTATTTT. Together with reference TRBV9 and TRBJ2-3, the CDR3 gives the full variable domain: DSGVTQTPKHLITATGQRVTLRCSPRSGDLSVYWYQQSLDQGLQFLIQYYNGEERAKGNILERFSAQQFPDLHSELNLSSLELGDSALYFCASSLDPGQVTNTQYFGPGTRLTVL.

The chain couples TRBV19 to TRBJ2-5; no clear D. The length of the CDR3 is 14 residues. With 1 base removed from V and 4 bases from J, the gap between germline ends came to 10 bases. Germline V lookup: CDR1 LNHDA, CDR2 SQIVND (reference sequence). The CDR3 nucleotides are TGTGCCAGTAGTATAGGGACGGCCAGAGAGACCCAGTACTTC. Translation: CASSIGTARETQYF.

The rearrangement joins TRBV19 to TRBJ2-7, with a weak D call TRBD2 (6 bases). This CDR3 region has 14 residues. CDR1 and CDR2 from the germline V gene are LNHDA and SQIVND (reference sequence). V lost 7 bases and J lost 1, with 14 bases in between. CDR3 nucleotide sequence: TGTGCCAGTACCCGGGACTTTTCTTCCTACGAGCAGTACTTC. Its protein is CASTRDFSSYEQYF.

The CDR3 is CASSPTATSGNTIYF. In DNA form, the CDR3 reads TGTGCCAGCAGCCCGACAGCGACCTCTGGAAACACCATATATTTT. The V and J genes are TRBV28 and TRBJ1-3; TRBD1 might be the D (5 bases). Trimming cost V 6 bases and J 0 bases, with 12 bases left between them. There are 15 residues in the CDR3. Germline-derived CDR1 and CDR2 are MDHEN and SYDVKM.